Listed below are T cell receptor beta chains from one sample, sequenced in a study of immune evolution from preneoplasia to lung adenocarcinoma. Assay used: immunoSEQ multiplex PCR; TCRdb lists only in-frame clones, some missing. The repertoire holds 8,000 to 10,000 clones, with more than 70% as singletons. Sequences were obtained from FFPE lung adenocarcinoma in situ tissue. Receptor source: an older person with lung adenocarcinoma. Each CDR3 is given with its conserved first and last residue. Each record gives: clone size, J gene, CDR3 length, D gene, V gene, CDR3 DNA, CDR3 protein. A D gene is named only where the DNA matches it firmly. Some rows mark clone size as missing; the rest say once, few, many or name a class of expanded clone.

. TRBJ2-7 15 TRBD1 TRBV2 TGTGCCAGCAGAAGATCGGGACAGGGGATCTACGAGCAGTACTTC CASRRSGQGIYEQYF
. TRBJ1-4 15 . TRBV4-3 TGCGCCAGCAGCCAAGACAGGGCCTTTAATGAAAAACTGTTTTTT CASSQDRAFNEKLFF
. TRBJ2-5 15 TRBD1 TRBV7-6 TGTGCCAGCAGCCCTAGACAGGGGATGGGAGAGACCCAGTACTTC CASSPRQGMGETQYF
few TRBJ1-4 13 . TRBV2 TGTGCCAGCAGATCAGGGACGGGTGAAAAACTGTTTTTT CASRSGTGEKLFF
. TRBJ2-3 15 . TRBV4-2 TGTGCCAGCAGCCAAGATATGGTAAACACAGATACGCAGTATTTT CASSQDMVNTDTQYF
few TRBJ1-2 13 . TRBV19 TGTGCCAGTTCCGAGGCAGGCTACTATGGCTACACCTTC CASSEAGYYGYTF
once TRBJ1-1 14 . TRBV18 TGTGCCAGCTCACCCCGGGGGGAGAACACTGAAGCTTTCTTT CASSPRGENTEAFF
. TRBJ2-1 14 TRBD2 TRBV7-9 TGTGCCAGCAAAAGAGCGGGAGGAGACAATGAGCAGTTCTTC CASKRAGGDNEQFF
. TRBJ2-7 15 TRBD1 TRBV5-4 TGTGCCAGCAGCCCTGGAGGGACAGGGGACGACGAGCAGTACTTC CASSPGGTGDDEQYF
. TRBJ1-1 17 . TRBV9 TGTGCCAGCAGCGTAGGAAAGGGGGGGCAGGTGGACACTGAAGCTTTCTTT CASSVGKGGQVDTEAFF
. TRBJ2-1 17 . TRBV11-2 TGTGCCAGCAGCTTAGGAGGGTGGGGCAGCTCCTACAATGAGCAGTTCTTC CASSLGGWGSSYNEQFF
. TRBJ2-7 15 TRBD2 TRBV6-6 TGTGCCAGCAGACTAGCGGGGGGGAGCTCCTACGAGCAGTACTTC CASRLAGGSSYEQYF
. TRBJ1-5 14 TRBD1 TRBV19 TGTGCCAGTAGTCGAACAGGGGGCAATCAGCCCCAGCATTTT CASSRTGGNQPQHF
. TRBJ1-5 13 . TRBV30 TGTGCCTGGAGCCCGGGGGGGAATCAGCCCCAGCATTTT CAWSPGGNQPQHF
. TRBJ1-2 13 . TRBV7-9 TGTGCCAGCAGCCCCGACAGCCCCTATGGCTACACCTTC CASSPDSPYGYTF
. TRBJ1-3 16 . TRBV27 TGTGCCAGCAGTTTATCCTTCCCCCACTCTGGAAACACCATATATTTT CASSLSFPHSGNTIYF
. TRBJ2-1 11 . TRBV7-2 TGTGCCAGCAGCCTGGCCGATGAGCAGTTCTTC CASSLADEQFF
. TRBJ1-2 10 . TRBV29-1 TGCAGCGTTGAAGCCCGCGGCTACACCTTC CSVEARGYTF
. TRBJ1-2 12 . TRBV19 TGTGCCAGTAGTATTGAGAACTATGGCTACACCTTC CASSIENYGYTF
. TRBJ2-1 13 TRBD1 TRBV10-3 TGTGCCATCAGGGGGACAGAAAACAATGAGCAGTTCTTC CAIRGTENNEQFF